The sample holds a few counts of the clone carrying this TCR beta chain. V dropped 2 bases and J dropped 9; count of bases not matched to a gene: 11. This CDR3 comprises 15 residues. From germline, CDR1 is SGHRS and CDR2 YFSETQ. Donors were nominally healthy when sampled, though unrecorded immune exposures were likely. The PCR ran on 60 Vbeta and 13 Jbeta primers. The method was immunoSEQ multiplex PCR; TCRdb's version includes in-frame clones alone and lacks a portion of them. The sample holds roughly 250,000 clones, 80% seen once. The entry originates in a study of cytomegalovirus exposure and HLA in healthy donors.

This rearrangement joins TRBV5-1 to TRBJ2-7, with TRBD1 matching 10 bases. Input material: PBMCs. This receptor was taken from a girl aged 2 to 10 in good health and CMV-seronegative. The chain's CDR3 is CASSLRQGATLVQYF. CDR3 bases: TGCGCCAGCAGCTTAAGACAGGGGGCCACGCTGGTGCAGTACTTC.